The rows below give T cell receptor beta chains drawn from one sample of a study of T-cell reconstitution after alpha-beta-depleted transplantation in children. Each CDR3 protein is one row after TCRdb ran MiXCR on the PCR reads. The sample carries roughly 170,000 distinct CDR3 sequences, approximately 7% recorded once. Sequences were derived from PBMCs from the stem cell graft donor, sampled from the stem cell graft. All receptors derive from a human donor who donated a stem cell graft to a child with Wiskott-Aldrich syndrome. The CDR3 runs from the conserved cysteine through the conserved F or W. Each record gives: V gene, J gene, clone size, D gene, CDR3 DNA, CDR3 protein. D genes are given only for firm matches. Rows may omit the clone size; those that give it use once, few, many or a size class.

TRBV20-1	TRBJ2-3	many	TRBD2	TGCAGTGCTAGAGATCACCTAGCGGCTAGCACAGATACGCAGTATTTT	CSARDHLAASTDTQYF
TRBV20-1	TRBJ2-1	many	NA	TGCAGTGCTAGAGCGGGATACCAGATGTGGTACAATGAGCAGTTCTTC	CSARAGYQMWYNEQFF
TRBV29-1	TRBJ2-1	many	NA	TGCAGCCTAAGGGGCCCCTATGAGCAGTTCTTC	CSLRGPYEQFF
TRBV7-9	TRBJ2-1	many	NA	TGTGCCAGCAGCCCTCCCCGGACCCCACGTAGGGATGAGCAGTTCTTC	CASSPPRTPRRDEQFF
TRBV4-3	TRBJ2-7	few	TRBD2	TGCGCCAGCAGCCAAGATGTAAGGAAGCGGGAGTATTACGAGCAGTACTTC	CASSQDVRKREYYEQYF
TRBV24-1	TRBJ2-7	many	NA	TGTGCCACCAGTGACTTACAGGGTCACCCCCACGAGCAGTACTTC	CATSDLQGHPHEQYF
TRBV20-1	TRBJ1-2	many	TRBD1	TGCTCCGTTCAGGGGGCCGACTATGGCTACACCTTC	CSVQGADYGYTF
TRBV25-1	TRBJ2-1	NA	NA	TGTGCCAGCAGTGCTGGGGTCCTCTGCAATGAGCAGTTCTTC	CASSAGVLCNEQFF
TRBV3-1	TRBJ1-2	many	NA	TGTGCCAGCAGCCAGGCCGGGCGAAACTATGGCTACACCTTC	CASSQAGRNYGYTF
TRBV27	TRBJ2-5	many	NA	TGTGCCAGCAGATCCGGACGGAACCAAGAGACCCAGTACTTC	CASRSGRNQETQYF
TRBV2	TRBJ2-7	many	TRBD1	TGTGCCAGCAGTCGAAGGACAGGGAATCAAGGATACGAGCAGTACTTC	CASSRRTGNQGYEQYF
TRBV7-8	TRBJ1-3	few	TRBD1	TGTGCCAGCAGCCACTCGACAGGGAACGGAAACACCATATATTTT	CASSHSTGNGNTIYF
TRBV20-1	TRBJ2-7	once	NA	TGCAGTGCTAGAGCTCCGGGACACTACGAGCAGTACTTC	CSARAPGHYEQYF
TRBV6-5	TRBJ2-3	many	NA	TGTGCCAGCAGTTACTCATACAGGGTTAGCACAGATACGCAGTATTTT	CASSYSYRVSTDTQYF
TRBV29-1	TRBJ2-1	many	NA	TGCAGCTCCCAAGGGTACGGGACCCCAGCCTACAATGAGCAGTTCTTC	CSSQGYGTPAYNEQFF
TRBV20-1	TRBJ2-1	many	NA	TGCAGTGCTAGGGCCTTCTCCGACCGTTACAATGAGCAGTTCTTC	CSARAFSDRYNEQFF
TRBV7-9	TRBJ2-1	many	NA	TGTGCCAGCAGCCCGGACTCCCCATTTTTTAATGAGCAGTTCTTC	CASSPDSPFFNEQFF
TRBV5-1	TRBJ2-1	many	NA	TGCGCCAGCAGCTTGGTACAGGGCCATGAGCAGTTCTTC	CASSLVQGHEQFF
TRBV7-8	TRBJ1-1	many	NA	TGTGCCAGCAGCCCAGGGACGTTGGTGGTTGGCGCTTTCTTT	CASSPGTLVVGAFF
TRBV6-2/TRBV6-3	TRBJ2-1	many	NA	TGTGCCAGCAGAACGACGGGACACGGAGCTTACAATGAGCAGTTCTTC	CASRTTGHGAYNEQFF
TRBV29-1	TRBJ1-2	many	TRBD1	TGCAGCGTTAGGGACAGCATCTATGGCTACACCTTC	CSVRDSIYGYTF
TRBV24-1	TRBJ2-1	many	NA	TGTGCCACCAGTTCTAAGGCAGCTTTGGTTGAGCAGTTCTTC	CATSSKAALVEQFF
TRBV12-3/TRBV12-4	TRBJ1-3	many	NA	TGTGCCCAGGGATGGGGAAACACCATATATTTT	CAQGWGNTIYF
TRBV20-1	TRBJ1-2	many	TRBD1	TGCAGTGCTGCCCGACAGGGTAACTATGGCTACACCTTC	CSAARQGNYGYTF
TRBV12-3/TRBV12-4	TRBJ2-5	many	NA	TGTGCCAGCAGTCGCGGAGAGACCCAGTACTTC	CASSRGETQYF
TRBV20-1	TRBJ1-1	many	NA	TGCAGTGCCCCCGCCAGGGTTACTGAAGCTTTCTTT	CSAPARVTEAFF
TRBV2	TRBJ2-5	few	NA	TGTGCCGGCCATGGGTCCCAAGAGACCCAGTACTTC	CAGHGSQETQYF
TRBV20-1	TRBJ1-6	many	NA	TGCAGTGCTAGAGGGGGACCGAGCTCCTATAATTCACCCCTCCACTTT	CSARGGPSSYNSPLHF
TRBV27	TRBJ1-1	many	NA	TGTGCCAGCATTGGGATCACTGAAGCTTTCTTT	CASIGITEAFF
TRBV20-1	TRBJ2-1	many	NA	TGCAGTGCTAGAGGGACAGCGGGTGAGCAGTTCTTC	CSARGTAGEQFF
TRBV6-6	TRBJ2-1	many	NA	TGTGCCAGCAGTACTTCTAGCACTGAGCAGTTCTTC	CASSTSSTEQFF
TRBV10-3	TRBJ2-1	many	TRBD1	TGTGCCATCAGTCCTTCCGGGACAGTCTACAATGAGCAGTTCTTC	CAISPSGTVYNEQFF
TRBV7-2	TRBJ2-1	many	TRBD2	TGTGCCAGCAGCGCATCTAGCGGAGCCTACAATGAGCAGTTCTTC	CASSASSGAYNEQFF
TRBV20-1	TRBJ1-5	many	NA	TGCAGTGCTAGAGATTCAGGTCAGCCCCAGCATTTT	CSARDSGQPQHF
TRBV18	TRBJ2-7	few	NA	TGTGCCAGCTCACTCCGGCCAGAGACCGAGGAGCAGTACTTC	CASSLRPETEEQYF
TRBV3-1	TRBJ1-2	many	NA	TGTGCCAGCAGTGATAACATGGGATATGGCTACACCTTC	CASSDNMGYGYTF
TRBV20-1	TRBJ1-6	many	NA	TGCAGTGCTAGGGACCCCTACTCCTATAATTCACCCCTCCACTTT	CSARDPYSYNSPLHF
TRBV4-1	TRBJ2-1	many	NA	TGCGCCAGCAGCCAATTGATGGGCAGGATCTACAATGAGCAGTTCTTC	CASSQLMGRIYNEQFF
TRBV15	TRBJ1-6	many	NA	TGTGCCACCAGCGAATCCCCATGGGTCGGAAATTCACTCCTCCACTTT	CATSESPWVGNSLLHF
TRBV7-9	TRBJ1-5	many	TRBD1	TGTGCCAGCAGCCCCGGGACAGGGTCTTATCAGCCCCAGCATTTT	CASSPGTGSYQPQHF
TRBV5-1	TRBJ2-7	many	NA	TGCGCCAGCAGCCCCGACAGCAGTTTAATACCCTACGAGCAGTACTTC	CASSPDSSLIPYEQYF
TRBV6-1	TRBJ2-6	many	NA	TGTGCCATCGCACGCCCCTCTGGGGCCAACGTCCTGACTTTC	CAIARPSGANVLTF
TRBV5-6	TRBJ2-5	many	TRBD2	TGTGCCAGCAGCTTTGATTGGGGGGGGGAGACCCAGTACTTC	CASSFDWGGETQYF
TRBV3-1	TRBJ2-3	few	TRBD2	TGTGCCAGCAGCCAACCGGGACTACCAACCACAGATACGCAGTATTTT	CASSQPGLPTTDTQYF
TRBV5-1	TRBJ2-2	many	NA	TGCGCCAGCAAAAGAGAGGGACTTCCCACCGGGGAGCTGTTTTTT	CASKREGLPTGELFF
TRBV12-3/TRBV12-4	TRBJ1-1	many	TRBD1	TGTGCCAGCAGTAACTTACAGGGGGCGGTTACGGCTTTCTTT	CASSNLQGAVTAFF